Each of the 13 T cell receptor beta chains below was sequenced from the same sample in a study of T cells in Graves' hyperthyroidism and ophthalmopathy. Using RNA transcripts as the source, TCR beta CDR3 regions were amplified. The HTBI primer set served for first-round RT-PCR of the TCR CDR3. From the multiplex PCR reads, TCRdb called clonotypes with MiXCR, one entry per CDR3 protein. The repertoire holds under 800,000 distinct CDR3 sequences, with 11% to 15% as singletons. The sequenced sample consisted of blood. The receptors shown here come from a woman under 30 with Graves' hyperthyroidism.

This clonotype was counted at least ten times. The gene calls are TRBV28 and TRBJ2-1; no reliable D call. V was cut by 4 bases and J by 3 bases, with 10 bases left in between. Germline V gives CDR1 MDHEN, CDR2 SYDVKM. CDR3 size: 14 residues. For the CDR3, the DNA is TGTGCCAGCAGTTCCCACGGTCTCTACAATGAGCAGTTCTTC. Translation: CASSSHGLYNEQFF.

This clonotype was found a few times. The chain employs TRBV20-1 and TRBJ1-2; the D is unclear. The V end lost 2 bases, the J end lost 8 bases, and 15 bases lay between the germline ends. CDR3 size: 13 residues. Germline-derived CDR1 and CDR2 are DFQATT and SNEGSKA (reference sequence). The CDR3 sequence: CSARKQGPGGYTF. Written as DNA, the CDR3 is TGCAGTGCTAGAAAACAAGGACCGGGGGGCTACACCTTC.

The chain uses TRBV30 and TRBJ1-2; tentative D call: TRBD1 (6 bases). The CDR3 covers 13 residues. Trimming removed 5 bases at V and 0 bases at J, with 10 bases between. CDR1 is GTSNPN and CDR2 is SVGIG in the germline V gene (reference sequence). Here the CDR3 DNA reads TGTGCCTGGGCGGACAGAGCTAACTATGGCTACACCTTC. Encoded protein: CAWADRANYGYTF.

The chain carries TRBV6-1 and TRBJ2-2; 9 bases are shared with TRBD2. Trimming removed 5 bases from V and 0 bases from J; junction bases left unmatched: 4. Germline V gene data show CDR1 as MNHNS and CDR2 as SASEGT. The CDR3 length is 16 residues. CDR3 nucleotides: TGTGCCAGCAGTCATAGCGGGAGTCCGAACACCGGGGAGCTGTTTTTT. It translates to CASSHSGSPNTGELFF.

The genes are TRBV29-1 and TRBJ1-2, with a weak D call TRBD1 (5 bases). V lost 2 bases and J lost 7, with 11 bases in between. The CDR3 consists of 12 residues. The germline V gene has CDR1 SQVTM and CDR2 ANQGSEA. The CDR3 here is CSVELGLGGYTF. Here the CDR3 DNA reads TGCAGCGTTGAATTGGGGCTTGGTGGCTACACCTTC. The full variable domain, rest sourced from reference TRBV29-1 and TRBJ1-2, is SAVISQKPSRDICQRGTSLTIQCQVDSQVTMMFWYRQQPGQSLTLIATANQGSEATYESGFVIDKFPISRPNLTFSTLTVSNMSPEDSSIYLCSVELGLGGYTFGSGTRLTVV.

This clonotype appeared a few times. The chain joins TRBV9 to TRBJ2-2; D gene ambiguous. Trimming pared 3 bases from V and 4 bases from J, leaving 10 bases between. Germline lookup yields CDR1 SGDLS and CDR2 YYNGEE. The CDR3 has 14 amino acids. As DNA, the CDR3 is TGTGCCAGCAGCGCGCCCCTGTTCACCGGGGAGCTGTTTTTT. Protein sequence: CASSAPLFTGELFF.

This clonotype was seen at least ten times. The CDR3 region has the DNA TGTGCCAGCAGTCAGGGGGCCGAGCAGTACTTC. Translation: CASSQGAEQYF. The chain is built from TRBV14 and TRBJ2-7; 8 nucleotides match TRBD1. Germline V gives CDR1 SGHDN, CDR2 FVKESK. CDR3 length: 11 amino acids. J was trimmed by 6 bases and V by 6 bases; bases with no gene match: 1.

Many counts were recorded for this clonotype. The chain is built from TRBV7-2 and TRBJ1-1; D uncertain. Germline V gene lookup returns CDR1 SGHTA and CDR2 FQGNSA. This CDR3 comprises 13 residues. V was trimmed by 5 bases and J by 4 bases, leaving 11 bases between them. CDR3 loop: CASSRVAATEAFF. In DNA form, the CDR3 reads TGTGCCAGCAGCCGGGTGGCAGCCACTGAAGCTTTCTTT.

This clonotype has just a few counts. This sequence joins TRBV12-3 or TRBV12-4 and TRBJ1-6, with D possibly TRBD1 on 5 matching bases. This CDR3 is built from 16 residues. Trimming cost V 6 bases and J 5 bases, with 17 bases left between them. CDR3 bases: TGTGCCAGCAGCCCCCGACGCGGGGGTAATAATTCACCCCTCCACTTT. Amino acid sequence: CASSPRRGGNNSPLHF.

This clonotype has ten or more counts. J is TRBJ2-3 and V is TRBV12-3 or TRBV12-4, with 11 bases that match TRBD1. This CDR3 has 13 amino acids. V shed 5 bases and J 7 bases; nucleotides not matched to a gene: 2. The CDR3 region has the DNA TGTGCCAGCAGTGGACAGGGGGCGAATACGCAGTATTTT. Protein product: CASSGQGANTQYF.

This clonotype has only a few counts. V usage is TRBV20-1 and J usage is TRBJ2-1; TRBD2 aligns across 9 bases. Germline CDR1 reads DFQATT; CDR2 reads SNEGSKA (reference sequence). J lost 4 bases, V lost 0 bases, and 7 bases had no gene match. The CDR3 runs to 16 residues. The CDR3 sequence is CSARDTGLAGYNEQFF. The CDR3 coding sequence is TGCAGTGCTAGAGATACTGGGCTAGCGGGGTACAATGAGCAGTTCTTC.

In its sample, this clonotype was seen a few times. One end of the junction varies from germline; a read error may be responsible. The chain employs TRBV4-3 and TRBJ1-3, with D uncertain. Germline V CDR1 and CDR2: LGHNA, YSLEER. The CDR3 runs 15 residues. CDR3: CASSQSRYSGNTLYF. CDR3 nucleotide sequence: TGCGCCAGCAGCCAGTCTCGTTATTCTGGAAACACCCTATATTTT.

The table lists this clonotype with a few counts. The rearrangement links TRBV20-1 to TRBJ2-2, with 9 bases aligning to TRBD2. The J segment lost 5 bases and the V segment lost 6 bases, leaving 7 bases of the junction unmatched. This CDR3 has 14 amino acids. Germline lookup yields CDR1 DFQATT and CDR2 SNEGSKA (reference sequence). The CDR3 spells CSAPGLAETGELFF. Written as DNA, the CDR3 is TGCAGTGCCCCGGGACTAGCTGAAACCGGGGAGCTGTTTTTT.